This TCR beta chain was identified in a study of CD8 T cells in Susac syndrome. CD8+ and CD4+ T cells taken from blood had their TCR beta sequenced. Treatment-naive patients with stable or active relapsing-remitting disease served as multiple sclerosis controls. The CDR3 length is 15 residues. J lost 5 bases, V lost 2 bases, and 5 bases had no gene match. The germline V gene encodes CDR1 SGDLS and CDR2 YYNGEE. When the RNA was reverse transcribed, random hexamers were used with an input of roughly 0.5 to 1 ug. Amplification of TCR beta CDR3 used immunoSEQ multiplex PCR across 54 Vbeta and 13 Jbeta. TCRdb independently ran MiXCR on the immunoSEQ multiplex PCR reads; one entry per CDR3 protein. The repertoire holds a few hundred thousand distinct CDR3 sequences, with approximately 91% as singletons.

The sequenced sample was CD8+ T cells from PBMCs. The V and J genes are TRBV9 and TRBJ2-7, with TRBD2 matching over 12 bases. The receptor was isolated from a human donor with multiple sclerosis. CDR3 nucleotides: TGTGCCAGCAGCGTGGGACTAGCGGGTGCAAACGAGCAGTACTTC. Translating gives CASSVGLAGANEQYF.